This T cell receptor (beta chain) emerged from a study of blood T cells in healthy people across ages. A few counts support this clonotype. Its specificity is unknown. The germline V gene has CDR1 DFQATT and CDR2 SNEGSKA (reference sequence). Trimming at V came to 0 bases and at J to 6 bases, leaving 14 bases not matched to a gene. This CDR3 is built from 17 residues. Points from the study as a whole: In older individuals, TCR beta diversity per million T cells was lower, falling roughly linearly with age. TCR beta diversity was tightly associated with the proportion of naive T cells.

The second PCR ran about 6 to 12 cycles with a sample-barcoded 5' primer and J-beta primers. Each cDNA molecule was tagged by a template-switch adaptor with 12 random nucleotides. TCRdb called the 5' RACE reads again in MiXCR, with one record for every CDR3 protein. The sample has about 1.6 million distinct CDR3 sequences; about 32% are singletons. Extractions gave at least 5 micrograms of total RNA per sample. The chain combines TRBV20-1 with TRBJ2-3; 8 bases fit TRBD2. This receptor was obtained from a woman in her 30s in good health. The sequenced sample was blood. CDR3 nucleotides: TGCAGTGCTAGAGACCATCGTCTAGCGGGCATATCGGATACGCAGTATTTT. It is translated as CSARDHRLAGISDTQYF.